The 8 T cell receptor beta chains listed next were all sequenced from one sample in a study of shared clonotypes between healthy human individuals (dated by TCRdb to about 2020). The library was obtained by the immunoSEQ multiplex PCR assay. TCRdb stores this immuneACCESS table with in-frame sequences only. Part of the clones is absent; in the studies checked, under half of the shortfall reflects unresolved V genes, and no reason is known for the rest. The sample contains 2 million to 2.5 million clones, 90% to 96% of them found a single time. Around 0.13% of the sample goes to the ten largest clones. Input material: naive CD4+ T cells sorted from blood. Sample cell subset or site, as interpreted from the label and publication: CD45RA+ positively selected. All receptors derive from a man younger than 30 in good health.

This sequence joins TRBV7-2 and TRBJ1-2; the D is unclear. The CDR3 loop spans 14 amino acids. Germline V gene lookup returns CDR1 SGHTA and CDR2 FQGNSA. Between the trimmed V and J ends, which lost 0 bases and 2 bases, there was a span of 7 bases. This chain's CDR3 is CASSLARINYGYTF. DNA for the CDR3: TGTGCCAGCAGCTTAGCACGGATCAACTATGGCTACACCTTC.

The J gene is TRBJ2-7, the V gene TRBV29-1; D possibly corresponds to TRBD2 (6 bases). This CDR3 spans 12 amino acids. Trimming shortened V by 5 bases and J by 1 base, and 9 bases separated the two germline ends. CDR1 SQVTM and CDR2 ANQGSEA come from the germline V gene. This CDR3 is CSVQTSSYEQYF. Written as DNA, the CDR3 is TGCAGCGTTCAGACTAGTTCCTACGAGCAGTACTTC.

J is TRBJ2-5 and V is TRBV6-5, with TRBD1 matching 8 bases. The J segment lost 7 bases and the V segment lost 5 bases, leaving 9 bases of the junction unmatched. CDR1 MNHEY and CDR2 SVGAGI come from the germline V gene. The CDR3 contains 14 residues. The DNA for the CDR3 is TGTGCCAGCAGTCCGGGGACAGGCCAACGGACCCAGTACTTC. Protein: CASSPGTGQRTQYF.

This clone was detected once. CDR3 amino acids: CASSAYSNQPQHF. The DNA for the CDR3 is TGTGCCAGCAGCGCATATAGCAATCAGCCCCAGCATTTT. J is TRBJ1-5 and V is TRBV7-8; D is unresolved. Trimming left V 5 bases short and J 0 bases short, with 5 bases between. Germline assignment: CDR1 SGHVS and CDR2 FQNEAQ. This CDR3 contains 13 residues.

The chain couples TRBV5-1 to TRBJ2-1; 11 bases agree with TRBD1. CDR1 and CDR2 from the germline V gene are SGHRS and YFSETQ. CDR3 length equals 16 residues. Trimming cost V 4 bases and J 6 bases; bases outside gene matches: 9. The CDR3 reads CASSIAGTGGFNEQFF. Written as DNA, the CDR3 is TGCGCCAGCAGCATTGCCGGGACAGGGGGTTTCAATGAGCAGTTCTTC. The full variable domain, its missing parts supplied by reference TRBV5-1 and TRBJ2-1, is KAGVTQTPRYLIKTRGQQVTLSCSPISGHRSVSWYQQTPGQGLQFLFEYFSETQRNKGNFPGRFSGRQFSNSRSEMNVSTLELGDSALYLCASSIAGTGGFNEQFFGPGTRLTVL.

This clone appeared a single time. The CDR3 DNA reads TGTGCCAGCAGTTACTCACGACAGGGGAATGACTACACCTTC. Translated: CASSYSRQGNDYTF. The chain couples TRBV6-5 to TRBJ1-2; TRBD1 aligns across 8 bases. The germline gives CDR1 MNHEY, CDR2 SVGAGI. Trimming at V came to 0 bases and at J to 10 bases, leaving 7 bases not matched to a gene. The CDR3 totals 14 residues.

The rearrangement joins TRBV28 to TRBJ2-7; D remains unclear. With 8 bases removed from V and 2 bases from J, the gap between germline ends came to 10 bases. CDR1 is MDHEN and CDR2 is SYDVKM in the germline V gene. This CDR3 region has 12 residues. The CDR3: CASGRKAYEQYF. The CDR3 DNA is TGTGCCAGCGGTAGAAAAGCCTACGAGCAGTACTTC.

CDR3: CASSMGAGGTDTQYF. CDR3 sequence (DNA): TGTGCCAGCAGTATGGGCGCCGGGGGCACAGATACGCAGTATTTT. The chain is built from TRBV6-6 and TRBJ2-3; TRBD2 might be the D (5 bases). Germline V gene sequence: CDR1 MNHNY, CDR2 SVGAGI (reference sequence). There are 15 residues in the CDR3. Trimming shortened V by 5 bases and J by 1 base, and 13 bases separated the two germline ends.